This T cell receptor beta chain emerged from a study of patients and donors after allogeneic stem cell transplantation. The CDR3 runs to 15 residues. V lost 3 bases to trimming and J lost 8 bases; unmatched junction nucleotides: 7. Germline CDR1 and CDR2: LGHNA and YSLEER. This clonotype is medium-sized in the sample. TCRdb reprocessed the RT-PCR reads with MiXCR, giving one entry per CDR3 protein. The table lists tens of thousands of distinct CDR3 sequences, 30% to 40% of them singletons. This sequence was found in a human donor who was either an allogeneic HSCT recipient or a stem cell or donor lymphocyte infusion donor (not recorded which). It is not recorded whose cells these are; they may come from a transplant donor. This chain joins TRBV4-3 and TRBJ1-4; 9 positions match TRBD1. Sample: blood, either unsorted or a sorted T cell fraction (not recorded which). The CDR3: CASSQRTGGSEKLFF. The CDR3 nucleotides are TGCGCCAGCAGCCAGCGAACAGGGGGCTCGGAAAAACTGTTTTTT.